A selection of T cell receptor beta chains follows, all from one sample in a study of T cells after posttransplantation cyclophosphamide. Profiled with immunoSEQ multiplex PCR; TCRdb holds only in-frame clones, not every one. The sample lists roughly 6,600 clones, roughly 97% occurring once. Material: naive CD8+ T cells sorted from PBMCs. The receptors here all came from a woman in her twenties or thirties in good health and a related stem cell transplant donor. Both conserved end residues are part of each CDR3. The D gene is left open where the match is weak. Part of the rows lack a size; the others show once, few, many or a class for expanded clones.

v_gene	j_gene	d_gene	abundance	CDR3aa	CDR3nt
TRBV12-5	TRBJ2-1	TRBD1	-	CASGPGTGLNEQFF	TGTGCTAGTGGCCCCGGGACAGGGCTCAATGAGCAGTTCTTC
TRBV5-4	TRBJ2-7	-	-	CASSLDRNGYEQYF	TGTGCCAGCAGCTTGGACAGGAATGGGTACGAGCAGTACTTC
TRBV7-8	TRBJ1-6	-	-	CASSLDVVRQSSYNSPLHF	TGTGCCAGCAGCTTAGATGTGGTCAGGCAAAGCTCCTATAATTCCCCCCTCCACTTT
TRBV4-3	TRBJ1-1	-	-	CASSQGQYENTEAFF	TGCGCCAGCAGCCAGGGACAATACGAAAACACTGAAGCTTTCTTT
TRBV28	TRBJ1-3	-	-	CASSYNSGNTIYF	TGTGCCAGCAGTTATAACTCTGGAAACACCATATATTTT
TRBV29-1	TRBJ2-3	-	-	CSVTREISGTQYF	TGCAGCGTGACGAGGGAAATAAGTGGGACGCAGTATTTT
TRBV6-5	TRBJ2-3	TRBD1	-	CASSYATGGGADTQYF	TGTGCCAGCAGTTACGCTACAGGGGGCGGCGCAGATACGCAGTATTTT
TRBV7-7	TRBJ1-6	-	-	CASSTHTGWSGESPLHF	TGTGCCAGCAGCACCCATACCGGGTGGTCAGGGGAATCACCCCTCCACTTT
TRBV5-8	TRBJ2-5	TRBD1	-	CASSPGQGQETQYF	TGTGCCAGCAGCCCGGGACAGGGCCAAGAGACCCAGTACTTC
TRBV9	TRBJ1-1	-	-	CASSVVGGGNTEAFF	TGTGCCAGCAGCGTAGTAGGCGGGGGGAACACTGAAGCTTTCTTT
TRBV7-9	TRBJ1-1	TRBD1	once	CASSVAQGANTEAFF	TGTGCCAGCAGCGTCGCCCAGGGGGCGAACACTGAAGCTTTCTTT
TRBV7-9	TRBJ1-4	-	-	CASSRPGDKDVEKLFF	TGTGCCAGCAGCCGCCCGGGAGACAAGGACGTTGAAAAACTGTTTTTT
TRBV27	TRBJ1-1	TRBD1	-	CASSPGQGSEAFF	TGTGCCAGCAGCCCCGGACAGGGATCTGAAGCTTTCTTT
TRBV9	TRBJ2-7	-	-	CASSKGTVSSYEQYF	TGTGCCAGCAGCAAAGGGACTGTTAGCTCCTACGAGCAGTACTTC
TRBV30	TRBJ1-1	-	-	CAWKRATNQGNTEAFF	TGTGCCTGGAAGCGGGCCACCAACCAGGGAAACACTGAAGCTTTCTTT
TRBV9	TRBJ1-1	-	-	CASSLGGSTEAFF	TGTGCCAGCAGCCTGGGGGGTTCCACTGAAGCTTTCTTT
TRBV5-4	TRBJ2-1	-	-	CASSLGLGYNEQFF	TGTGCCAGCAGCTTGGGGCTCGGGTACAATGAGCAGTTCTTC
TRBV19	TRBJ1-2	-	-	CASSMGGGYTF	TGTGCCAGTAGTATGGGAGGTGGCTACACCTTC
TRBV29-1	TRBJ2-2	-	-	CSFWQANTGELFF	TGCAGCTTCTGGCAGGCTAACACCGGGGAGCTGTTTTTT
TRBV4-3	TRBJ2-7	-	-	CASSQLQGDEQYF	TGCGCCAGCAGCCAATTACAGGGAGACGAGCAGTACTTC
TRBV28	TRBJ2-2	TRBD2	-	CASRRTSGGTGELFF	TGTGCCAGCAGGAGGACTAGCGGGGGGACCGGGGAGCTGTTTTTT
TRBV10-3	TRBJ2-2	-	-	CAISESRETGELFF	TGTGCCATCAGTGAGTCGAGGGAAACCGGGGAGCTGTTTTTT
TRBV5-1	TRBJ2-5	TRBD2	-	CASTPGDYQETQYF	TGCGCCAGCACCCCGGGGGACTATCAAGAGACCCAGTACTTC
TRBV19	TRBJ2-7	TRBD1	-	CASSISTGTYEQYF	TGTGCCAGTAGTATTTCGACAGGGACCTACGAGCAGTACTTC
TRBV9	TRBJ1-1	-	-	CASSGGGSAFF	TGTGCCAGCAGCGGGGGGGGGTCTGCTTTCTTT
TRBV15	TRBJ1-1	-	-	CATSRDRGTVRNTEAFF	TGTGCCACCAGCAGAGATAGGGGAACGGTGAGGAACACTGAAGCTTTCTTT
TRBV7-6	TRBJ1-6	-	-	CASSFDIRNSPLHF	TGTGCCAGCAGCTTCGACATTCGGAATTCACCCCTCCACTTT
TRBV7-6	TRBJ2-5	-	-	CASSLNRGLETQYF	TGTGCCAGCAGCTTAAATAGGGGCCTAGAGACCCAGTACTTC
TRBV6-6	TRBJ2-2	-	-	CASSPGQAGELFF	TGTGCCAGCAGCCCTGGGCAGGCCGGGGAGCTGTTTTTT
TRBV4-3	TRBJ1-6	-	-	CASSQDDRSSYNSPLHF	TGCGCCAGCAGCCAAGACGACAGGAGCTCCTATAATTCACCCCTCCACTTT
TRBV9	TRBJ1-2	-	-	CASSDRVFPYGYTF	TGTGCCAGCAGCGACAGGGTGTTCCCCTATGGCTACACCTTC
TRBV4-3	TRBJ1-4	-	-	CASSQEAYGANEKLFF	TGCGCTAGCAGCCAAGAGGCCTACGGGGCTAATGAAAAACTGTTTTTT
TRBV9	TRBJ1-4	-	-	CASSPGSVGKLFF	TGTGCCAGCAGCCCAGGGTCAGTTGGGAAACTGTTTTTT
TRBV5-1	TRBJ1-1	-	-	CASSLAPGDVGNTEAFF	TGCGCCAGCAGCTTGGCCCCGGGGGATGTAGGGAACACTGAAGCTTTCTTT
TRBV9	TRBJ2-1	TRBD2	-	CASSPAGGPYNEQFF	TGTGCCAGCAGCCCAGCGGGGGGGCCCTACAATGAGCAGTTCTTC
TRBV6-6	TRBJ1-5	TRBD1	-	CASTTSRDRDQPQHF	TGTGCCAGCACAACTTCCCGGGACAGGGATCAGCCCCAGCATTTT
TRBV29-1	TRBJ2-5	TRBD2	-	CSVGGLAGEWYQETQYF	TGCAGCGTTGGGGGACTAGCGGGGGAGTGGTACCAAGAGACCCAGTACTTC
TRBV4-2	TRBJ2-3	-	-	CASSQEERGGPADTQYF	TGTGCCAGCAGCCAAGAAGAGAGGGGGGGCCCGGCAGATACGCAGTATTTT
TRBV4-3	TRBJ1-2	-	-	CASSQVEQGEGYTF	TGCGCCAGCAGCCAAGTGGAACAGGGAGAGGGCTACACCTTC
TRBV28	TRBJ1-2	-	-	CASSLLPVSDGVSGYTF	TGTGCCAGCAGTTTATTGCCCGTCTCGGATGGAGTATCTGGCTACACCTTC
TRBV4-3	TRBJ1-5	-	-	CASSQYNSNQPQHF	TGCGCCAGCAGCCAGTATAATAGCAATCAGCCCCAGCATTTT
TRBV19	TRBJ1-1	TRBD1	-	CASSQGTGQMNTEAFF	TGTGCCAGTAGTCAAGGGACAGGGCAAATGAACACTGAAGCTTTCTTT
TRBV5-4	TRBJ2-7	-	-	CASSLRGKSYEQYF	TGTGCCAGCAGCCTTAGGGGGAAGTCCTACGAGCAGTACTTC
TRBV6-5	TRBJ2-3	-	-	CASSYGQGWDTQYF	TGTGCCAGCAGTTACGGGCAGGGATGGGATACGCAGTATTTT
TRBV6-1	TRBJ2-7	-	-	CASSSGRAAYEQYF	TGTGCCAGCAGCTCCGGCAGGGCTGCCTACGAGCAGTACTTC
TRBV27	TRBJ2-1	TRBD1	-	CASGQGATNNEQFF	TGTGCCAGCGGACAGGGTGCGACAAACAATGAGCAGTTCTTC
TRBV19	TRBJ1-1	-	-	CASSMEMNTEAFF	TGTGCCAGTAGTATGGAGATGAACACTGAAGCTTTCTTT
TRBV6-5	TRBJ1-5	-	-	CASSTTGFGNQPQHF	TGTGCCAGCAGCACCACAGGGTTCGGGAATCAGCCCCAGCATTTT
TRBV7-9	TRBJ1-1	-	-	CASSWDTNTEAFF	TGTGCCAGCAGCTGGGACACCAACACTGAAGCTTTCTTT
TRBV14	TRBJ1-2	-	once	CASSQDRYYGYTF	TGTGCCAGCAGCCAAGACAGGTACTATGGCTACACCTTC
TRBV4-1	TRBJ1-1	-	-	CASSKGAGTEAFF	TGCGCCAGTTCAAAAGGGGCAGGCACTGAAGCTTTCTTT